One sample yielded the 25 T cell receptor beta chains listed below, sequenced in a study of cytomegalovirus exposure and HLA in healthy donors (dated by TCRdb to 2015 to 2018). Library preparation employed the immunoSEQ multiplex PCR assay. Imported from immuneACCESS, the table was reduced by TCRdb to in-frame sequences with V and J called. These copies leave out some clones; in studies compared against another copy, an unresolved V gene accounts for under half, and the cause of the remainder is not known. The sample table contains 150,000 to 200,000 clones; only one count was recorded for approximately 81% of them. About a sixth of the sample lies in the top ten. The sequencing sample was made of PBMCs. These receptors all come from a man aged 18-30 years in good health and CMV-seropositive.

In its sample, this clone was seen a few times. The chain employs TRBV2 and TRBJ1-5, with 8 bases aligning to TRBD1. CDR1 SNHLY and CDR2 FYNNEI come from the germline V gene. Losses at the gene ends were 2 bases for V and 4 bases for J; bases not matched to a gene: 4. This CDR3 contains 15 residues. In nucleotides, the CDR3 is TGTGCCAGCAGTGAACAGGGGGCGAGGAATCAGCCCCAGCATTTT. Translation gives CASSEQGARNQPQHF.

This chain uses TRBV4-1 with TRBJ2-7; perhaps TRBD1 as D (6 bases). Germline CDR1 MGHRA, CDR2 YSYEKL. Trimming cost V 1 base and J 4 bases, with 11 bases left between them. This CDR3 has 14 residues. The CDR3 here is CASSQVTGIYEQYF. CDR3 nucleotides: TGCGCCAGCAGCCAAGTTACAGGGATTTACGAGCAGTACTTC.

The CDR3 spells CASSRSSSGETQYF. CDR3 nucleotide sequence: TGTGCCAGCAGCCGATCCTCTAGCGGGGAGACCCAGTACTTC. The chain recombines TRBV11-3 with TRBJ2-5; 8 bases are a match to TRBD2. V shed 5 bases, J shed 5 bases, and the junction held 7 bases outside the gene matches. There are 14 residues in the CDR3. Germline V gene sequence: CDR1 SGHNT, CDR2 YENEEA.

This sequence joins TRBV6-5 and TRBJ1-4, with D possibly matching TRBD1 (6 bases). CDR3 length: 14 residues. Trimming stripped 4 bases from V and 6 bases from J, with 12 bases between. Per germline, CDR1 MNHEY and CDR2 SVGAGI. The CDR3 DNA reads as TGTGCCAGCAGTTTCGACAGGAGAGATGAAAAACTGTTTTTT. Its protein product is CASSFDRRDEKLFF.

This sequence joins TRBV30 and TRBJ1-1; TRBD1 agrees at 7 bases. CDR1 GTSNPN and CDR2 SVGIG come from the germline V gene (reference sequence). There are 14 residues in the CDR3. V lost 6 bases, J lost 1 base, and 8 bases stayed unmatched. The CDR3 DNA is TGTGCCTGCCGGCCCGGGACAGCGAACACTGAAGCTTTCTTT. Translating it yields CACRPGTANTEAFF. Using reference TRBV30 and TRBJ1-1 for the parts outside the CDR3, the full variable domain is SQTIHQWPATLVQPVGSPLSLECTVEGTSNPNLYWYRQAAGRGLQLLFYSVGIGQISSEVPQNLSASRPQDRQFILSSKKLLLSDSGFYLCACRPGTANTEAFFGQGTRLTVV.

Comment on this clone: The sample carries other DNA sequences with the same CDR3. The V and J genes are TRBV6-5 and TRBJ2-7; D is uncertain. Germline V gene sequence: CDR1 MNHEY, CDR2 SVGAGI. Trimming stripped 0 bases from V and 1 base from J, with 10 bases between. This CDR3 is built from 15 residues. The CDR3 sequence is CASSYSAGSSYEQYF. CDR3 DNA sequence: TGTGCCAGCAGTTACTCCGCAGGTTCTTCCTACGAGCAGTACTTC.

This clone has a single count. The chain carries TRBV15 and TRBJ2-3; no firm D call. Germline CDR1 reads LNHNV; CDR2 reads YYDKDF (reference sequence). Trimming cost V 0 bases and J 4 bases, with 5 bases left between them. The CDR3 length is 13 residues. CDR3 DNA: TGTGCCACCAGCAGAGATACTCCAGATACGCAGTATTTT. It encodes CATSRDTPDTQYF.

This sequence joins TRBV6-5 and TRBJ2-4; 8 nucleotides agree with TRBD2. This CDR3 is 15 amino acids long. Germline-derived CDR1 and CDR2 are MNHEY and SVGAGI. V trimming: 11 bases; J trimming: 0 bases; junction bases outside the gene matches: 9. Here the CDR3 DNA reads TGTGCCGTATCGAGCGGGAGCCCAGCCAAAAACATTCAGTACTTC. Translating it yields CAVSSGSPAKNIQYF.

This clone has just one count. V and J are TRBV5-1 and TRBJ2-1; weak D call: TRBD1 (6 bases). This CDR3 has 13 amino acids. Germline-derived CDR1 and CDR2 are SGHRS and YFSETQ. The V end lost 0 bases, the J end lost 6 bases, and 7 bases lay between the germline ends. CDR3: CASSLVRGNEQFF. The CDR3 region has the DNA TGCGCCAGCAGCTTGGTCAGGGGCAATGAGCAGTTCTTC.

The chain uses TRBV27 and TRBJ2-7; 7 nucleotides agree with TRBD1. The trim removed 3 bases at V and 3 bases at J, leaving 5 bases unmatched. The CDR3 is 14 amino acids. The germline V gene encodes CDR1 MNHEY and CDR2 SMNVEV (reference sequence). CDR3 nucleotides: TGTGCCAGCAGTTTGTCGACAGGGTACTACGAGCAGTACTTC. As protein: CASSLSTGYYEQYF.

This sequence joins TRBV19 and TRBJ1-1, with D hard to call. V was cut by 3 bases and J by 0 bases, with 11 bases left in between. CDR1 is LNHDA and CDR2 is SQIVND in the germline V gene (reference sequence). This CDR3 spans 15 amino acids. The CDR3 loop reads CASSIGVGMNTEAFF. The CDR3 nucleotides are TGTGCCAGTAGTATCGGGGTAGGAATGAACACTGAAGCTTTCTTT. Supplemented by reference TRBV19 and TRBJ1-1, the full variable domain reads DGGITQSPKYLFRKEGQNVTLSCEQNLNHDAMYWYRQDPGQGLRLIYYSQIVNDFQKGDIAEGYSVSREKKESFPLTVTSAQKNPTAFYLCASSIGVGMNTEAFFGQGTRLTVV.

The rearrangement joins TRBV5-4 to TRBJ1-2; D is possibly TRBD1 (5 bases). Germline values: CDR1 SGHNT, CDR2 YYREEE (reference sequence). CDR3 length: 14 amino acids. Trimming shortened V by 1 base and J by 2 bases, and 9 bases separated the two germline ends. CDR3 coding DNA: TGTGCCAGCAGCTTGCTAGGGGCCAACTATGGCTACACCTTC. Protein: CASSLLGANYGYTF.

V and J are TRBV25-1 and TRBJ1-6; D unresolved. The germline V and J ends were trimmed by 3 bases and 0 bases, with 12 bases remaining between them. The CDR3 is made up of 17 amino acids. Germline V CDR1 and CDR2: MGHDK, SYGVNS. Here the CDR3 DNA reads TGTGCCAGCAGTGATCTTCGTGGGAGCTCCTATAATTCACCCCTCCACTTT. This sequence encodes CASSDLRGSSYNSPLHF.

This clone is a singleton in its sample. The V gene is TRBV27, the J gene TRBJ2-1; 11 positions match TRBD1. J gave up 9 bases and V 2 bases, and 3 bases lay outside the gene matches. Germline CDR1 is MNHEY and CDR2 is SMNVEV (reference sequence). CDR3 length: 14 amino acids. The CDR3 bases are TGTGCCAGCAGTTTAAGGGACAGGGGGAGTGAGCAGTTCTTC. Encoded protein: CASSLRDRGSEQFF.

The chain is built from TRBV28 and TRBJ2-7; D not certain. This CDR3 has 14 residues. With 1 base removed from V and 5 bases from J, the gap between germline ends came to 12 bases. Germline V CDR1 and CDR2: MDHEN, SYDVKM. CDR3 protein: CASSLSILLNEQYF. CDR3 DNA: TGTGCCAGCAGTTTATCCATCCTACTAAACGAGCAGTACTTC.

V is TRBV2 and J is TRBJ1-1; 9 nucleotides agree with TRBD1. Looked up from germline, CDR1 is SNHLY and CDR2 is FYNNEI. The CDR3 length is 14 residues. The J segment lost 1 base and the V segment lost 6 bases, leaving 3 bases of the junction unmatched. CDR3 DNA: TGTGCCAGCAGAGACAGGGGGGAGAACACTGAAGCTTTCTTT. It encodes CASRDRGENTEAFF.

The V gene is TRBV15, the J gene TRBJ2-2; D might be TRBD2 (6 bases). This CDR3 comprises 13 residues. Germline loops: CDR1 LNHNV, CDR2 YYDKDF (reference sequence). V gave up 1 base and J gave up 10 bases, with 10 bases separating them. Here the CDR3 DNA reads TGTGCCACCAGCAGAGGGCCTAGCGAGGAGCTGTTTTTT. Protein sequence: CATSRGPSEELFF. Full variable domain (outside the CDR3, taken from reference TRBV15 and TRBJ2-2): DAMVIQNPRYQVTQFGKPVTLSCSQTLNHNVMYWYQQKSSQAPKLLFHYYDKDFNNEADTPDNFQSRRPNTSFCFLDIRSPGLGDTAMYLCATSRGPSEELFFGEGSRLTVL.

This chain connects TRBV10-3 to TRBJ2-7; 8 positions agree with TRBD1. V shed 11 bases, J shed 3 bases, and the junction held 15 bases outside the gene matches. The CDR3 covers 15 residues. Germline CDR1 and CDR2: ENHRY and SYGVKD. For the CDR3, the DNA is TGTGCCTCCATCCCCGCAGGGGGCGTTAGCTACGAGCAGTACTTC. This translates into CASIPAGGVSYEQYF.

The sample holds a few counts of this clone. The V call is TRBV15, the J call TRBJ2-7; a weak D match, TRBD2 (7 bases). Between the trimmed V and J ends, which lost 1 base and 6 bases, there was a span of 13 bases. CDR3 length equals 14 residues. The germline V gene has CDR1 LNHNV and CDR2 YYDKDF (reference sequence). The CDR3 sequence: CATSRGEGGTEQYF. The CDR3 nucleotides are TGTGCCACCAGCAGAGGAGAGGGGGGGACCGAGCAGTACTTC.

The chain is built from TRBV5-1 and TRBJ2-5, with D uncertain. Germline loops: CDR1 SGHRS, CDR2 YFSETQ. V was pared by 3 bases and J by 1 base, with 13 bases between. This CDR3 spans 15 amino acids. Here the CDR3 DNA reads TGCGCCAGCAGCTCGATATACGGGTTCCAAGAGACCCAGTACTTC. Translated, it gives CASSSIYGFQETQYF.

V usage is TRBV7-9 and J usage is TRBJ2-1; TRBD2 aligns across 10 bases. This CDR3 contains 14 residues. V gave up 6 bases and J gave up 4 bases; unmatched junction bases: 3. In germline, CDR1 is SEHNR, CDR2 FQNEAQ (reference sequence). Here the CDR3 DNA reads TGTGCCAGCAGGAAAGCGGGGGGGTACAATGAGCAGTTCTTC. Protein: CASRKAGGYNEQFF.

This sequence joins TRBV2 and TRBJ2-7, with 8 bases identical to TRBD1. V lost 3 bases and J lost 4; bases outside the gene matches: 2. Germline values: CDR1 SNHLY, CDR2 FYNNEI. This CDR3 comprises 13 residues. The CDR3: CASSEDREYEQYF. The CDR3 DNA is TGTGCCAGCAGTGAGGACAGGGAATACGAGCAGTACTTC. Looking up the rest from reference TRBV2 and TRBJ2-7 gives the full variable domain: EPEVTQTPSHQVTQMGQEVILRCVPISNHLYFYWYRQILGQKVEFLVSFYNNEISEKSEIFDDQFSVERPDGSNFTLKIRSTKLEDSAMYFCASSEDREYEQYFGPGTRLTVT.

V gene TRBV13 combines with J gene TRBJ2-7; D uncertain. The V gene lost 5 bases and the J gene lost 9 bases, with 17 bases spanning the gap. The CDR3 extends over 13 amino acids. The germline V gene has CDR1 PRHDT and CDR2 FYEKMQ (reference sequence). The CDR3 region has the DNA TGTGCCAGCAGCCAAAGAGTGGTCCCGGGGCAGTACTTC. Translation gives CASSQRVVPGQYF.

The rearrangement uses TRBV5-4 and TRBJ2-1; D may be TRBD1 (5 bases). Germline CDR1 reads SGHNT; CDR2 reads YYREEE (reference sequence). V lost 4 bases and J 0 bases, leaving 14 bases between the germline ends. This CDR3 contains 16 residues. CDR3 region: CASSQGGASSYNEQFF. The CDR3 coding sequence is TGTGCCAGCAGCCAGGGTGGCGCGAGCTCCTACAATGAGCAGTTCTTC.

The V gene is TRBV7-3, the J gene TRBJ2-1; the match to TRBD2 covers 12 bases. This CDR3 comprises 17 residues. The ends lost 2 bases at V and 5 bases at J; junction bases unmatched: 7. CDR1 and CDR2 from the germline V gene are SGHTA and FQGTGA. The DNA for the CDR3 is TGTGCCAGCAGCTTATTTCCACTAGCGGGGGGAGACAATGAGCAGTTCTTC. Its translation: CASSLFPLAGGDNEQFF.